Listed below are T cell receptor beta chains from one sample, sequenced in a study of T cells expressing NK-cell markers. TCRdb reanalyzed the 5' RACE reads and collapses them to one entry per CDR3 protein, without DNA. This repertoire comprises roughly 450,000 distinct CDR3 sequences; its ten largest clones make up more than 1.4%. Sample: blood T cells: a sorted CD56 or NKG2C T cell subset, CD4+ or CD8+ T cells, or bulk PBMC T cells (not recorded which). Receptor source: a woman aged 50 to 60 in good health. CDR3s include the opening cysteine and the closing phenylalanine or tryptophan. Fields, in order: CDR3 length, J gene, V gene, CDR3 protein.

cdr3_length: 15
j_call: TRBJ2-2
v_call: TRBV4-1
cdr3_aa: CASRYPGHSTGELFF

cdr3_length: 16
j_call: TRBJ1-1
v_call: TRBV12-3/TRBV12-4
cdr3_aa: CASTIEVRGQNTEAFF

cdr3_length: 13
j_call: TRBJ2-3
v_call: TRBV4-1
cdr3_aa: CASSHPRTDTQYF

cdr3_length: 16
j_call: TRBJ2-1
v_call: TRBV12-3/TRBV12-4
cdr3_aa: CASSFPTGTLGNEQFF

cdr3_length: 14
j_call: TRBJ2-5
v_call: TRBV4-2
cdr3_aa: CASSQASGGETQYF

cdr3_length: 15
j_call: TRBJ1-3
v_call: TRBV18
cdr3_aa: CASSPRDMPGNTIYF

cdr3_length: 14
j_call: TRBJ1-3
v_call: TRBV9
cdr3_aa: CASSASGLRNTIYF

cdr3_length: 14
j_call: TRBJ2-1
v_call: TRBV29-1
cdr3_aa: CSAGTSGSGGEQFF

cdr3_length: 12
j_call: TRBJ2-3
v_call: TRBV6-5
cdr3_aa: CASGTGHGTQYF

cdr3_length: 13
j_call: TRBJ2-7
v_call: TRBV5-6
cdr3_aa: CASSFRQVYEQYF

cdr3_length: 15
j_call: TRBJ2-7
v_call: TRBV12-3/TRBV12-4
cdr3_aa: CASSPGLASSYEQYF

cdr3_length: 18
j_call: TRBJ2-1
v_call: TRBV4-1
cdr3_aa: CASSKGLAGGYSYNEQFF

cdr3_length: 17
j_call: TRBJ2-7
v_call: TRBV6-2/TRBV6-3
cdr3_aa: CASSYSGDQNALHEQYF

cdr3_length: 16
j_call: TRBJ2-1
v_call: TRBV12-3/TRBV12-4
cdr3_aa: CASRTLLAGNGNEQFF

cdr3_length: 14
j_call: TRBJ1-5
v_call: TRBV20-1
cdr3_aa: CSARDLSGGAPQHF

cdr3_length: 15
j_call: TRBJ2-1
v_call: TRBV12-3/TRBV12-4
cdr3_aa: CASSHSSGTYNEQFF

cdr3_length: 12
j_call: TRBJ2-3
v_call: TRBV10-2
cdr3_aa: CASSALLDTQYF

cdr3_length: 15
j_call: TRBJ2-5
v_call: TRBV12-3/TRBV12-4
cdr3_aa: CASSPSSGMGVTQYF

cdr3_length: 17
j_call: TRBJ1-4
v_call: TRBV7-2
cdr3_aa: CASSTDRVGATNEKLFF

cdr3_length: 14
j_call: TRBJ1-1
v_call: TRBV9
cdr3_aa: CATSGGNPNTEAFF

cdr3_length: 14
j_call: TRBJ2-5
v_call: TRBV5-1
cdr3_aa: CASSLDPGRETQYF